This T cell receptor beta chain appears in the sequencing data of a study of CD8 T cells in Susac syndrome. About the study: Sequenced Susac syndrome patients included about six with active disease and roughly 8 who were in remission. General observations from the study: Susac-specific public clones were found in both the total CD8+ and the CD8+ TEMRA repertoires, with some 15 in the former and several in the latter.

Reverse transcription used roughly 0.45 to 1 ug RNA and random hexamers. The method of amplification for TCR beta CDR3 was immunoSEQ multiplex PCR, covering 54 Vbeta and 13 Jbeta. TCRdb itself ran the immunoSEQ multiplex PCR reads through MiXCR, one entry per CDR3 protein. Of roughly 190,000 distinct CDR3 sequences in the sample, more than 85% were seen once. CDR3 length: 14 amino acids. Germline-derived CDR1 and CDR2 are DFQATT and SNEGSKA (reference sequence). CD8+ and CD4+ T cells from blood underwent TCR beta sequencing, which was carried out in a high-throughput format. Turning to this clonotype: Its antigen remains unidentified.

Sample: CD8+ T cells from PBMCs. The rearrangement links TRBV20-1 to TRBJ1-5; maybe TRBD1 (6 bases). The receptor's source is a human donor with Susac syndrome. The CDR3 DNA sequence: TGCAGCCCTACACAGGGACAAAGGAATCAGCCCCAGCATTTT. It codes for CSPTQGQRNQPQHF.